Shown below are 21 T cell receptor beta chains from a single sample sequenced in a study of blood T cell repertoires in COVID-19. Data came from immunoSEQ multiplex PCR; TCRdb stores just in-frame clones and leaves some out. The sample shows over 250,000 clones, 70% to 85% of them seen only once. The source material was peripheral blood. These receptors were obtained from a woman older than 75 with acute or convalescent COVID-19.

This chain links TRBV19 with TRBJ1-2; possibly TRBD1 for D (6 bases). Looked up from germline, CDR1 is LNHDA and CDR2 is SQIVND (reference sequence). This CDR3 is built from 18 residues. The germline V and J ends were trimmed by 5 bases and 4 bases, with 26 bases remaining between them. The CDR3 sequence: CASSLYSGDYSGIYGYTF. CDR3 sequence (DNA): TGTGCCAGTAGTCTCTATTCAGGGGACTACTCGGGGATCTATGGCTACACCTTC.

The J gene is TRBJ2-3, the V gene TRBV30; 7 bases are a match to TRBD2. V trimming: 4 bases; J trimming: 8 bases; junction bases outside the gene matches: 6. The CDR3 has 12 amino acids. Germline values: CDR1 GTSNPN, CDR2 SVGIG (reference sequence). This chain's CDR3 is CAWTSGLSTQYF. CDR3 sequence (DNA): TGTGCCTGGACTAGCGGACTCAGTACGCAGTATTTT.

The chain uses TRBV4-2 and TRBJ2-5; 9 bases align to TRBD2. J lost 5 bases, V lost 4 bases, and 14 bases had no gene match. Germline V gene sequence: CDR1 LGHNA, CDR2 YNFKEQ. This CDR3 contains 17 residues. The CDR3 nucleotides read TGTGCCAGCAGCCCGCGGATCGCGGGAGGGGTCGGGGAGACCCAGTACTTC. Amino acids: CASSPRIAGGVGETQYF.

This chain connects TRBV6-2 or TRBV6-3 to TRBJ2-5, with D possibly matching TRBD1 (6 bases). The CDR3 runs 13 residues. Trimming cost V 2 bases and J 4 bases, with 8 bases left between them. CDR1 and CDR2 from the germline V gene are MNHEY and SVGEGT. CDR3 loop: CASSYTGRETQYF. CDR3 DNA: TGTGCCAGCAGTTACACAGGGAGAGAGACCCAGTACTTC.

CDR3 DNA sequence: TGTGCCAGCAGCTCCAGGGTGGGGAAGGAAAATGAGCAGTTCTTC. As protein: CASSSRVGKENEQFF. The chain has TRBV7-8 and TRBJ2-1; D possibly corresponds to TRBD1 (5 bases). The germline V gene encodes CDR1 SGHVS and CDR2 FQNEAQ. The CDR3 contains 15 residues. V was trimmed by 4 bases and J by 7 bases, leaving 17 bases between them.

This clone has more than one count but fewer than ten. V is TRBV5-6 and J is TRBJ2-7; 9 bases are a match to TRBD2. The CDR3 is made up of 16 amino acids. Germline values: CDR1 SGHDT, CDR2 YYEEEE. Unmatched junction bases numbered 9, after V lost 5 bases and J lost 0 bases. The CDR3 region is CASSPPLGLASYEQYF. The DNA for the CDR3 is TGTGCCAGCAGTCCCCCTTTGGGACTAGCCTCCTACGAGCAGTACTTC.

Written as DNA, the CDR3 is TGTGCCAGCAGTTACTTGAAGGGACAGGGAATGAACACTGAAGCTTTCTTT. It translates to CASSYLKGQGMNTEAFF. J is TRBJ1-1 and V is TRBV6-2 or TRBV6-3; 9 bases align to TRBD1. Germline V gene lookup returns CDR1 MNHEY and CDR2 SVGEGT. After removal of 1 base from V and 0 bases from J, the junction contained 6 bases not matched to a gene. This CDR3 comprises 17 residues.

The genes are TRBV4-2 and TRBJ1-2; D remains ambiguous. Per the germline V gene, CDR1 is LGHNA and CDR2 is YNFKEQ. V shed 0 bases and J shed 0 bases, with 5 bases lying between them. The CDR3 spans 14 residues. The DNA for the CDR3 is TGTGCCAGCAGCCAAGATTATTCTAACTATGGCTACACCTTC. Translation: CASSQDYSNYGYTF.

This chain uses TRBV9 with TRBJ2-3, with 10 bases aligning to TRBD2. V lost 2 bases, J lost 2 bases, and 2 bases stayed unmatched. This CDR3 is 15 amino acids long. CDR1 is SGDLS and CDR2 is YYNGEE in the germline V gene. The CDR3 reads CASSVGTSATDTQYF. DNA of the CDR3: TGTGCCAGCAGCGTCGGGACTAGCGCCACAGATACGCAGTATTTT.

The CDR3 coding sequence is TGCGCCAGCTGCCTAGCGGGAGGGCCCGAAAAGCAGTTCTTC. Encoded protein: CASCLAGGPEKQFF. V is TRBV5-1 and J is TRBJ2-1; the match to TRBD2 covers 12 bases. Trimming took 7 bases from V and 11 from J; bases not matched to a gene: 10. Per the germline V gene, CDR1 is SGHRS and CDR2 is YFSETQ. CDR3 size: 14 residues.

The V gene is TRBV19, the J gene TRBJ1-5; TRBD1 is a possible D gene (5 bases). The germline V gene has CDR1 LNHDA and CDR2 SQIVND (reference sequence). V lost 7 bases, J lost 2 bases, and 12 bases lay in between. This CDR3 is 14 amino acids long. The CDR3 reads CASKFQGGNQPQHF. The CDR3 DNA reads as TGTGCCAGTAAATTTCAGGGCGGCAATCAGCCCCAGCATTTT.

This clone showed up just a few times. This chain joins TRBV29-1 and TRBJ1-3; TRBD1 aligns across 7 bases. Germline CDR1 and CDR2: SQVTM and ANQGSEA. The V gene end was trimmed by 6 bases and the J gene end by 8 bases; junction bases not matched to a gene: 7. The CDR3 spans 12 residues. The CDR3 reads CSVGTVGDTIYF. The CDR3 DNA reads as TGCAGCGTAGGGACAGTCGGAGACACCATATATTTT.

CDR3 loop: CASTQGGGRNTGELFF. The CDR3 DNA sequence: TGTGCCAGCACTCAAGGAGGGGGCCGGAACACCGGGGAGCTGTTTTTT. This rearrangement joins TRBV7-9 to TRBJ2-2, with D perhaps matching TRBD1 (7 bases). V lost 7 bases and J lost 1, with 16 bases in between. The CDR3 totals 16 residues. Germline CDR1 is SEHNR and CDR2 is FQNEAQ (reference sequence).

The chain combines TRBV7-2 with TRBJ2-2; tentatively, D is TRBD2 (6 bases). The CDR3 is made up of 14 amino acids. Germline-derived CDR1 and CDR2 are SGHTA and FQGNSA. V was pared by 7 bases and J by 9 bases, with 18 bases between. CDR3 loop: CASTPWGDRRELFF. CDR3 nucleotide sequence: TGTGCCAGCACCCCATGGGGGGATAGGAGGGAGCTGTTTTTT.

The chain carries TRBV18 and TRBJ2-3; D ambiguous. This CDR3 is built from 14 residues. V lost 3 bases, J lost 0 bases, and 7 bases lay in between. Per the germline V gene, CDR1 is KGHSH and CDR2 is LQKENI. The CDR3 loop is CASSPSTSTDTQYF. The CDR3 DNA reads TGTGCCAGCTCACCCTCAACTAGCACAGATACGCAGTATTTT. Complete variable domain (other parts from reference TRBV18 and TRBJ2-3): NAGVMQNPRHLVRRRGQEARLRCSPMKGHSHVYWYRQLPEEGLKFMVYLQKENIIDESGMPKERFSAEFPKEGPSILRIQQVVRGDSAAYFCASSPSTSTDTQYFGPGTRLTVL.

V gene TRBV6-5 combines with J gene TRBJ2-7; D is uncertain. The CDR3 runs to 13 residues. Germline values: CDR1 MNHEY, CDR2 SVGAGI. Trimming took off 5 bases at V and 2 bases at J, with 10 bases between the two ends. The CDR3 bases are TGTGCCAGCAGTCGTCAGGCCACCTACGAGCAGTACTTC. Its protein product is CASSRQATYEQYF.

There are a few counts of this clone. The chain is built from TRBV7-2 and TRBJ1-1; a weak D match, TRBD1 (5 bases). Germline V CDR1 and CDR2: SGHTA, FQGNSA. Deletions cut 3 bases from V and 7 bases from J, with 12 bases between. The CDR3 sequence is 13 residues long. The CDR3 DNA reads TGTGCCAGCAGCTTCCGGCAGGGCGGTGAAGCTTTCTTT. It codes for CASSFRQGGEAFF.

The J gene is TRBJ1-5, the V gene TRBV10-3; 11 positions match TRBD1. The CDR3 totals 15 residues. Germline V gene data show CDR1 as ENHRY and CDR2 as SYGVKD. V lost 5 bases to trimming and J lost 5 bases; unmatched junction nucleotides: 5. For the CDR3, the DNA is TGTGCCATCAGTTCTGGACAGGGGGCCGATCAGCCCCAGCATTTT. Protein product: CAISSGQGADQPQHF.

The chain is built from TRBV29-1 and TRBJ2-1, with D possibly being TRBD2 (6 bases). The germline CDR1 and CDR2 sequences are SQVTM and ANQGSEA. Trimming pared 1 base from V and 5 bases from J, leaving 12 bases between. This CDR3 has 14 residues. The CDR3 bases are TGCAGCGTTGAAGCGGGAGTAAGGGACAATGAGCAGTTCTTC. This encodes CSVEAGVRDNEQFF.

The chain uses TRBV6-5 and TRBJ2-7; 9 bases fit TRBD2. This CDR3 contains 16 residues. Germline V gives CDR1 MNHEY, CDR2 SVGAGI. After removal of 0 bases from V and 5 bases from J, the junction contained 8 bases not matched to a gene. This CDR3 is CASSYSGSGSPHEQYF. The CDR3 DNA reads as TGTGCCAGCAGTTACTCGGGTAGCGGGAGTCCCCACGAGCAGTACTTC.

This rearrangement joins TRBV20-1 to TRBJ2-7; D is undetermined. The CDR3 totals 12 residues. V dropped 3 bases and J dropped 4 bases, with 10 bases sitting between them. Germline loops: CDR1 DFQATT, CDR2 SNEGSKA (reference sequence). The DNA for the CDR3 is TGCAGTGCTAGTCCAGGCGCTTACGAGCAGTACTTC. This translates into CSASPGAYEQYF.